This T cell receptor (beta chain) is drawn from a study of beta chain features in type 1 diabetes. Findings and limits, study-wide: Insertion counts at VDJ junctions were lower in type 1 diabetes patients, who also showed more deletions there. Cells carrying high TCR expression could end up over-represented when cDNA is sequenced.

Each donor gave one heparinised blood draw averaging about 110 mL. CDR3 length: 15 amino acids. Trimming removed 7 bases from V and 2 bases from J; junction bases left unmatched: 6. Germline loops: CDR1 MNHNY, CDR2 SVGAGI (reference sequence). As for this clone: As yet, its antigen is unknown.

Expressed TCRB transcripts were sequenced because the isolated RNA had all been reverse transcribed beforehand. Some clones are missing from TCRdb's copy, which holds only in-frame ones; the method was immunoSEQ multiplex PCR. The data contain about 180,000 clones, approximately 13% of them singletons. The V call is TRBV6-6, the J call TRBJ2-1; 9 bases are shared with TRBD2. This clonotype originated in a woman younger than 30 in good health. Material for sequencing was central memory CD4+ T cells from blood. The CDR3 protein is CASTSGGTPYNEQFF. The DNA of the CDR3 is TGTGCCAGCACAAGCGGGGGGACTCCCTACAATGAGCAGTTCTTC.